This is a list of T cell receptor beta chains from one sample in a study of cytomegalovirus exposure and HLA in healthy donors. Some clones are missing from TCRdb's copy, which holds only in-frame ones; the method was immunoSEQ multiplex PCR. The sample yields around 150,000 clones, roughly four fifths seen once. Sequencing was carried out using PBMCs. These TCRs come from a man in his sixties in good health and CMV-seronegative. CDR3s include the opening cysteine and the closing phenylalanine or tryptophan. Fields, in order: J gene, V gene, D gene, clone size, CDR3 protein, CDR3 DNA. The D gene is left open where the match is weak. Size is stated for part of the rows, as once, few or many counts, or as a class when the clone is expanded.

TRBJ2-7 | TRBV6-5 | TRBD1 | few | CASSSSPGQGDEQYF | TGTGCCAGCAGTTCCTCGCCGGGACAGGGGGACGAGCAGTACTTC
TRBJ2-1 | TRBV30 | . | . | CAWSRNGLRHNEQFF | TGTGCCTGGAGTCGGAACGGACTCCGACACAATGAGCAGTTCTTC
TRBJ2-7 | TRBV19 | TRBD2 | once | CASSIDAGGAYEQYF | TGTGCCAGTAGTATAGATGCGGGAGGGGCCTACGAGCAGTACTTC
TRBJ1-1 | TRBV6-5 | . | . | CASRPTGPGGAFF | TGTGCCAGCAGACCCACGGGACCCGGGGGAGCTTTCTTT
TRBJ1-4 | TRBV7-9 | . | few | CASSSEGFGGEKLFF | TGTGCCAGCTCTTCAGAGGGTTTCGGTGGAGAAAAACTGTTTTTT
TRBJ1-5 | TRBV6-5 | . | few | CATQQGREQPQHF | TGTGCTACGCAACAAGGGAGAGAACAGCCCCAGCATTTT
TRBJ2-1 | TRBV7-8 | . | . | CASSRLGRDGGGDEQFF | TGTGCCAGCAGCCGCTTAGGCCGGGACGGAGGGGGGGATGAGCAGTTCTTC
TRBJ2-7 | TRBV11-1 | TRBD1 | . | CASRDPGNGDSKQYF | TGTGCCAGCAGGGACCCCGGGAATGGGGACAGCAAGCAGTACTTC
TRBJ1-2 | TRBV5-8 | . | . | CASSLFPGNYGYTF | TGTGCCAGCAGCTTGTTCCCGGGTAACTATGGCTACACCTTC
TRBJ2-1 | TRBV6-4 | . | . | CASSAWEGVEQFF | TGTGCCAGCAGTGCGTGGGAGGGGGTTGAGCAGTTCTTC
TRBJ1-1 | TRBV30 | TRBD1 | . | CAWRPGQGASGAFF | TGTGCCTGGAGACCGGGACAGGGGGCATCAGGAGCTTTCTTT
TRBJ1-2 | TRBV5-1 | TRBD1 | . | CASSFEGAQYYGYTF | TGCGCCAGCAGCTTTGAGGGGGCGCAGTACTATGGCTACACCTTC
TRBJ1-2 | TRBV7-8 | TRBD1 | . | CASSLDKDRYLYGYTF | TGTGCCAGCAGCTTAGATAAGGACAGGTACCTATATGGCTACACCTTC
TRBJ2-3 | TRBV19 | TRBD2 | . | CASTWLAGGDGTDTQYF | TGTGCCAGTACGTGGCTAGCGGGAGGAGATGGCACAGATACGCAGTATTTT
TRBJ1-2 | TRBV28 | TRBD1 | . | CASSKRRTGGGYTF | TGTGCCAGCAGTAAACGACGGACAGGGGGTGGCTACACCTTC
TRBJ1-5 | TRBV4-1 | TRBD1 | . | CASSQTGTGNQPQHF | TGCGCCAGCAGCCAAACCGGGACAGGCAATCAGCCCCAGCATTTT
TRBJ2-5 | TRBV20-1 | . | . | CRGANQETQYF | TGTCGGGGGGCAAACCAAGAGACCCAGTACTTC
TRBJ2-7 | TRBV9 | . | . | CASSVEGATRSYEQYF | TGTGCCAGCAGCGTAGAAGGTGCGACTCGTTCCTACGAGCAGTACTTC
TRBJ1-4 | TRBV9 | . | few | CASSVGGNEKLFF | TGTGCCAGCAGCGTTGGAGGAAATGAAAAACTGTTTTTT
TRBJ1-2 | TRBV6-1 | . | few | CASSATGVEGYTF | TGTGCCAGCAGCGCTACAGGTGTTGAAGGCTACACCTTC
TRBJ2-3 | TRBV29-1 | . | . | CSVLGGAPDTQYF | TGCAGCGTGCTAGGGGGGGCCCCAGATACGCAGTATTTT
TRBJ2-5 | TRBV7-9 | . | few | CASSLALGGRETQYF | TGTGCCAGCAGCTTAGCTCTGGGGGGTCGGGAGACCCAGTACTTC